This T cell receptor beta chain was retrieved from a study of neurological immune-mediated disorders. cDNA was made by 5'RACE with 10-nucleotide random UMIs. Using its own MiXCR run on the 5' RACE reads, TCRdb lists one record per CDR3 protein. The profile covers tens of thousands of distinct CDR3 sequences, with about 9.5% appearing a single time and 1.5% to 2% taken by the ten largest. The CDR3 consists of 11 residues. Between the trimmed V and J ends, which lost 3 bases and 5 bases, there was a span of 3 bases. Per germline, CDR1 SGHRS and CDR2 YFSETQ. Overall study results and limits: No sharing of CDR3 amino acid sequences was observed among expanded clones across subjects, suggesting private repertoires in all groups.

Volunteers at a blood bank in Maryland, USA, were the healthy controls. This clonotype was observed at least ten times. As yet, its antigen is unknown. The specimen was PBMCs. The receptor's source is a man aged 45-65 years in good health. The rearrangement links TRBV5-1 to TRBJ2-1; D unresolved. CDR3 DNA sequence: TGCGCCAGCAGCTGGGACAATGAGCAGTTCTTC. Protein sequence: CASSWDNEQFF.